This T cell receptor (beta chain) was obtained from a study of vaccination and CD4 T cells after COVID-19. Overall study results and limits: A comparatively limited set of convalescent patients was examined, with no early post-infection timepoints.

The germline V gene encodes CDR1 MNHEY and CDR2 SMNVEV (reference sequence). V lost 4 bases and J 5 bases, leaving 20 bases between the germline ends. The CDR3 is made up of 17 amino acids. An Oncomine TCR Beta short-read assay was used to sequence the DNA from cultured CD4+ T cells. TCRdb used MiXCR to reprocess the PCR reads, holding one entry per CDR3 protein. The table shows nearly 15,000 distinct CDR3 sequences, with approximately 53% occurring only once. Indicated treatment: roughly ten-day PBMC culture with coronavirus spike peptide pools or control peptides (ViraFEST assay). In the ViraFEST assay, peptide-pool expansion preceded TCR sequencing of expanded clonotypes. Details on this clonotype: Its cognate antigen is unknown.

The V and J genes are TRBV27 and TRBJ2-2; D is perhaps TRBD1 or TRBD2 (5 bases each). The TCR was taken from a human donor who had recovered from COVID-19. Specimen: CD4+ T cells from blood, cultured in vitro, collected before SARS-CoV-2 vaccination. In DNA, the CDR3 is TGTGCCAGCAGTTCCCCCGGGACCCGGCAGTGGACCGGGGAGCTGTTTTTT. Amino acids: CASSSPGTRQWTGELFF.